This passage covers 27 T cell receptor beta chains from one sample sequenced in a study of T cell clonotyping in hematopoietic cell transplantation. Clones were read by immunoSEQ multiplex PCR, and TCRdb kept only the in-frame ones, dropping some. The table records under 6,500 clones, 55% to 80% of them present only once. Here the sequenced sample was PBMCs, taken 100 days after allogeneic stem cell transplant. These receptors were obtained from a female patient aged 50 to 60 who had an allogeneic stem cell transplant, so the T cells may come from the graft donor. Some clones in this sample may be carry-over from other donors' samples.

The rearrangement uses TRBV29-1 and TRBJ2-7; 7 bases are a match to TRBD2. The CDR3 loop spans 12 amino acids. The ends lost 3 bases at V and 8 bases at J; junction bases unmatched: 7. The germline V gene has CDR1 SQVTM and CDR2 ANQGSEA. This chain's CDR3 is CSVEGGFEQQYF. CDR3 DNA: TGCAGCGTTGAGGGGGGGTTTGAGCAGCAGTACTTC.

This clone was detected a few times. CDR3 in DNA: TGTGCCAGCAGCTACAGAACATCAAACACTGAAGCTTTCTTT. It is translated as CASSYRTSNTEAFF. The rearrangement links TRBV5-5 to TRBJ1-1; D gene uncertain. Germline V gene data show CDR1 as SGHKS and CDR2 as YYEKEE (reference sequence). V gave up 3 bases and J gave up 2 bases, with 11 bases separating them. CDR3 length: 14 amino acids.

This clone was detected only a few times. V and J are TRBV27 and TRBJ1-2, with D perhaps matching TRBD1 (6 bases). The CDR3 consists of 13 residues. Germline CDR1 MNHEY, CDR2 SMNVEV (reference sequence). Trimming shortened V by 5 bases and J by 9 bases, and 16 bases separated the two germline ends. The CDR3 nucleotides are TGTGCCAGCAGTCCTGTTGGGGGCGGCAGCTACACCTTC. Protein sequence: CASSPVGGGSYTF.

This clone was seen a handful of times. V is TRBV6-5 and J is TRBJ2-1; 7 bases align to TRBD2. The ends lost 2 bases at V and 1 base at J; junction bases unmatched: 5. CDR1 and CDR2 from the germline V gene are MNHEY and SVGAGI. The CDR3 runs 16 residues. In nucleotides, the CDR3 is TGTGCCAGCAGTTACCTAGCGGAGCGATCCTACAATGAGCAGTTCTTC. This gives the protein CASSYLAERSYNEQFF.

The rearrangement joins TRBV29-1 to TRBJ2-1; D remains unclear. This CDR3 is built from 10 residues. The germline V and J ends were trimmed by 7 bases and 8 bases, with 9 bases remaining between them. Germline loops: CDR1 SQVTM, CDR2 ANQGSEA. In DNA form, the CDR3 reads TGCAGCGCTGGGAAGGATGAGCAGTTCTTC. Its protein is CSAGKDEQFF.

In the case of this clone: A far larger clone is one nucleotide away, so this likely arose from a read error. The CDR3 reads CASSPGQVYQPQHF. The CDR3 DNA reads TGTGCCAGCAGTCCGGGACAGGTGTATCAGCCCCAGCATTTT. The genes are TRBV27 and TRBJ1-5; 8 nucleotides align to TRBD1. The V and J ends lost 5 bases and 5 bases, in that order; junction bases with no gene match: 5. This CDR3 region has 14 residues. The germline V gene has CDR1 MNHEY and CDR2 SMNVEV (reference sequence).

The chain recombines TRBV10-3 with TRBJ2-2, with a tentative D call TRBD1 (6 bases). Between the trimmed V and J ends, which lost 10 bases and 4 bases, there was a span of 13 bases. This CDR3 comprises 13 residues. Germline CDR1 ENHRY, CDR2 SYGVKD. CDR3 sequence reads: CASRTGSTGELFF. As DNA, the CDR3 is TGTGCCAGCAGAACAGGGTCCACCGGGGAGCTGTTTTTT.

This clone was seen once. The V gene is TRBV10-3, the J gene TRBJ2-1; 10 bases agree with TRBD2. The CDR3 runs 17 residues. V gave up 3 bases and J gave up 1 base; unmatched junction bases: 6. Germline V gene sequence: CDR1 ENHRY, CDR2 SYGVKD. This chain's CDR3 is CAISDKAGGRSYNEQFF. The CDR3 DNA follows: TGTGCCATCAGTGATAAAGCGGGAGGGAGGTCCTACAATGAGCAGTTCTTC.

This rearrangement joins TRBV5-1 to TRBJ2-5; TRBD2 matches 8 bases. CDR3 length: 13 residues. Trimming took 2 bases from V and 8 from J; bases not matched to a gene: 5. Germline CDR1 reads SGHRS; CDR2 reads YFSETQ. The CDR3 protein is CASSFTSGGTQYF. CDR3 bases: TGCGCCAGCAGCTTTACAAGCGGGGGTACCCAGTACTTC.

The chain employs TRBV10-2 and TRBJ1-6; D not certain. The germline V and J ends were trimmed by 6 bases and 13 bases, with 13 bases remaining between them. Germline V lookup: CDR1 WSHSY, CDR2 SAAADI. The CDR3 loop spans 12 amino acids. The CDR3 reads CASRDGREPLHF. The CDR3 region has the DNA TGCGCCAGCAGGGACGGCCGGGAGCCCCTCCACTTT.

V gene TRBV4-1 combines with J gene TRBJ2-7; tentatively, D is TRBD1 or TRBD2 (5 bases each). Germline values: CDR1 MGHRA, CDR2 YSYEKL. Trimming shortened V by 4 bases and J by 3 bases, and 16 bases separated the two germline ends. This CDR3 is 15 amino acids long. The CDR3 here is CASSLGVGANYEQYF. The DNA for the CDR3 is TGCGCCAGCAGCCTAGGTGTCGGGGCGAACTACGAGCAGTACTTC.

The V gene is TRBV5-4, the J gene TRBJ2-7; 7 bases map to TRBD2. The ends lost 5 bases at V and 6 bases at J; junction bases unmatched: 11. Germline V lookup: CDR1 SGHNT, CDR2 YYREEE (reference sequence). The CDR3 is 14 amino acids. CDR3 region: CASSIRTGGREQYF. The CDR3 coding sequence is TGTGCCAGCAGTATTCGGACGGGGGGTCGCGAGCAGTACTTC. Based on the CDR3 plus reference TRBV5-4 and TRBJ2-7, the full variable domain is ETGVTQSPTHLIKTRGQQVTLRCSSQSGHNTVSWYQQALGQGPQFIFQYYREEENGRGNFPPRFSGLQFPNYSSELNVNALELDDSALYLCASSIRTGGREQYFGPGTRLTVT.

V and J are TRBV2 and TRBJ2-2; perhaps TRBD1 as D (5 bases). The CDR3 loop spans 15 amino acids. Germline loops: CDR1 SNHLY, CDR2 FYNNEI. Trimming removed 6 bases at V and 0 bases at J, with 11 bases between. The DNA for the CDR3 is TGTGCCAGCAGGATGGGGCGGCCGAACACCGGGGAGCTGTTTTTT. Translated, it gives CASRMGRPNTGELFF. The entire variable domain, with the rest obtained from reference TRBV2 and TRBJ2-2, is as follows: EPEVTQTPSHQVTQMGQEVILRCVPISNHLYFYWYRQILGQKVEFLVSFYNNEISEKSEIFDDQFSVERPDGSNFTLKIRSTKLEDSAMYFCASRMGRPNTGELFFGEGSRLTVL.

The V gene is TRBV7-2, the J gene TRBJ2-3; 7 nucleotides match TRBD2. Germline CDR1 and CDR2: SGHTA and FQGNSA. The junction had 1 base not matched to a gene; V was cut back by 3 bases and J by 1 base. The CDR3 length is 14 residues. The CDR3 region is CASSFGRGTDTQYF. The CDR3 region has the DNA TGTGCCAGCAGCTTTGGGAGGGGCACAGATACGCAGTATTTT.

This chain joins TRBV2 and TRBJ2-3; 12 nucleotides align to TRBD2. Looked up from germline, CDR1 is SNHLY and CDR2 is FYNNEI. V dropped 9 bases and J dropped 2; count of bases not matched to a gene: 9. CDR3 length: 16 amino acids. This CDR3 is CARKGLAGYLTDTQYF. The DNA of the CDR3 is TGTGCCAGGAAGGGACTAGCGGGTTATCTCACAGATACGCAGTATTTT.

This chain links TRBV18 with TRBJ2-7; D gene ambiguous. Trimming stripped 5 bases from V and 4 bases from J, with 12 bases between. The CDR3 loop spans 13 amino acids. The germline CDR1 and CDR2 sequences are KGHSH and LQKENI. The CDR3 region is CASSSDPLYEQYF. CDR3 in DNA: TGTGCCAGCTCATCCGACCCTTTATACGAGCAGTACTTC.

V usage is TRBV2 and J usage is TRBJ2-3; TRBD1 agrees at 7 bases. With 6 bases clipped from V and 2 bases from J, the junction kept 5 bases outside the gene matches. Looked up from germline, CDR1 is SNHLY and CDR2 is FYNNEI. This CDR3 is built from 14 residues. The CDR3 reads CASRGQTFTDTQYF. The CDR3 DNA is TGTGCCAGCAGGGGACAGACCTTCACAGATACGCAGTATTTT.

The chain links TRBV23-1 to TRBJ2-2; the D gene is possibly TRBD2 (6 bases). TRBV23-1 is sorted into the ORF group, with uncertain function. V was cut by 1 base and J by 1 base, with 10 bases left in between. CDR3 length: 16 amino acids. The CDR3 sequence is CASSQCRGRNTGELFF. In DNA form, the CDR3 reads TGCGCCAGCAGTCAATGTCGGGGGAGGAACACCGGGGAGCTGTTTTTT.

The CDR3 coding sequence is TGTGCCAGTAGTATCTCGGGGCCACCCTATGGCTACACCTTC. It is translated as CASSISGPPYGYTF. This sequence joins TRBV19 and TRBJ1-2; tentatively, D is TRBD1 (5 bases). Germline CDR1 reads LNHDA; CDR2 reads SQIVND (reference sequence). This CDR3 comprises 14 residues. Trimming pared 3 bases from V and 4 bases from J, leaving 12 bases between.

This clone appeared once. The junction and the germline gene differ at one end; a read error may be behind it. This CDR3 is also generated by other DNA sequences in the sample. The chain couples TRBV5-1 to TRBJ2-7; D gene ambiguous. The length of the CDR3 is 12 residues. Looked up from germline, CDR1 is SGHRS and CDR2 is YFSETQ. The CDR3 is CASSVYSNEQYF. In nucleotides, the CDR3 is TGCGCCAGCAGCGTTTATAGTAACGAGCAGTATTTC.

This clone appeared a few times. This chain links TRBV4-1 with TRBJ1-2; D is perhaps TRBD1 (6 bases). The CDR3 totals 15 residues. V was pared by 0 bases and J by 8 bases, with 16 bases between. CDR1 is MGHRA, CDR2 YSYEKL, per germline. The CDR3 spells CASSQDGSPRGGYTF. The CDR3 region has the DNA TGCGCCAGCAGCCAAGACGGCTCTCCGAGGGGGGGCTACACCTTC.

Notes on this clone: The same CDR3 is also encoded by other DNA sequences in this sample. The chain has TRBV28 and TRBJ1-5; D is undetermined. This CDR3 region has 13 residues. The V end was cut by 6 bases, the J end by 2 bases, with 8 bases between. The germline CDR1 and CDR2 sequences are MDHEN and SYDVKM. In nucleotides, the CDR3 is TGTGCCAGCAGCCGTGGGGGCAATCAGCCCCAGCATTTT. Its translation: CASSRGGNQPQHF.

The CDR3 region is CASSSLSYEQYF. The CDR3 DNA follows: TGTGCCAGCAGTTCCCTCTCCTACGAGCAGTACTTC. The chain joins TRBV27 to TRBJ2-7; no firm D call. The germline V gene has CDR1 MNHEY and CDR2 SMNVEV (reference sequence). Trimming took off 4 bases at V and 0 bases at J, with 4 bases between the two ends. The CDR3 contains 12 residues.

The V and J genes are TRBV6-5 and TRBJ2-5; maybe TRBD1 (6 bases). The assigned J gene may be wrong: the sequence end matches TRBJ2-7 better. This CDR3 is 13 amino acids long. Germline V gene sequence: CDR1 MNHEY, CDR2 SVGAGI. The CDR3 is CASSWTDSYEQYF. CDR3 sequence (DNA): TGTGCCAGCAGTTGGACAGACTCCTACGAGCAGTACTTC.

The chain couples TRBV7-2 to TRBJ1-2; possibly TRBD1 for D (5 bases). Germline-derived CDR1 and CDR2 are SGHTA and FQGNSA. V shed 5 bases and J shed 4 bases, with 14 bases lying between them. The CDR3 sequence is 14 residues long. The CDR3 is CASSLDSFFYGYTF. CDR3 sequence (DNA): TGTGCCAGCAGCCTCGACAGTTTCTTCTATGGCTACACCTTC. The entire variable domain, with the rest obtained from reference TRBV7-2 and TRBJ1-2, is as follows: GAGVSQSPSNKVTEKGKDVELRCDPISGHTALYWYRQSLGQGLEFLIYFQGNSAPDKSGLPSDRFSAERTGGSVSTLTIQRTQQEDSAVYLCASSLDSFFYGYTFGSGTRLTVV.

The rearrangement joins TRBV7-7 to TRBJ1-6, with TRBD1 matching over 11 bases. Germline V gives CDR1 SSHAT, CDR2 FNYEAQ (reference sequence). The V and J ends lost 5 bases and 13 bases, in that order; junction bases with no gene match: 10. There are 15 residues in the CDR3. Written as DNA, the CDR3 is TGTGCCAGCAGCAATCGGACAGGGGGCAGTGTCCCCCTCCACTTT. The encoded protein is CASSNRTGGSVPLHF.

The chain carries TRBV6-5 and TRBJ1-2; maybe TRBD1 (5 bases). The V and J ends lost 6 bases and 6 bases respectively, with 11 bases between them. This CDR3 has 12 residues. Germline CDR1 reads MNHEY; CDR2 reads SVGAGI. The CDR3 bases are TGTGCCAGCAGCTTGGGGGGGGATGGCTACACCTTC. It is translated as CASSLGGDGYTF.